These 23 T cell receptor beta chains were sequenced from one sample in a study of shared clonotypes between healthy human individuals. Positively selected for CCR7, the CD45RO-negative cells used as naive CD8 cells excluded terminally differentiated effector memory CD45RA+ cells. Only in-frame clones appear in the TCRdb table, and some are missing; sequencing was by immunoSEQ multiplex PCR. The table shows 550,000 to 750,000 clones, with around 95% occurring only once. Specimen: naive CD8+ T cells sorted from blood. These receptors were taken from a woman in her 30s in good health.

V usage is TRBV27 and J usage is TRBJ1-1; TRBD1 aligns across 8 bases. The CDR3 runs to 13 residues. The V segment lost 6 bases and the J segment 5 bases; nucleotides outside the gene matches: 5. Germline assignment: CDR1 MNHEY and CDR2 SMNVEV (reference sequence). CDR3 nucleotides: TGTGCCAGCAGGTGGACAGGGATGACTGAAGCTTTCTTT. It specifies CASRWTGMTEAFF.

The CDR3 DNA reads as TGTGCCAGCAGTTTTCGACTAGCGGGAGGGCGCAATGAGCAGTTCTTC. Its protein is CASSFRLAGGRNEQFF. The genes are TRBV28 and TRBJ2-1; 14 positions agree with TRBD2. Looked up from germline, CDR1 is MDHEN and CDR2 is SYDVKM. V trimming: 3 bases; J trimming: 6 bases; junction bases outside the gene matches: 4. The CDR3 consists of 16 residues.

The chain recombines TRBV10-3 with TRBJ2-7; D unclear. This CDR3 is built from 13 residues. The V and J ends lost 2 bases and 3 bases respectively, with 8 bases between them. Looked up from germline, CDR1 is ENHRY and CDR2 is SYGVKD. CDR3 loop: CAISENTIYEQYF. CDR3 coding DNA: TGTGCCATCAGTGAGAACACGATCTACGAGCAGTACTTC.

The chain recombines TRBV4-1 with TRBJ2-2; 14 bases are shared with TRBD2. Losses at the gene ends were 3 bases for V and 5 bases for J; bases not matched to a gene: 8. Germline values: CDR1 MGHRA, CDR2 YSYEKL. The CDR3 is made up of 18 amino acids. CDR3 loop: CASSQETSGRVGTGELFF. The CDR3 coding sequence is TGCGCCAGCAGCCAGGAGACTAGCGGGAGGGTTGGTACCGGGGAGCTGTTTTTT.

V is TRBV2 and J is TRBJ1-2, with D hard to call. V was cut by 10 bases and J by 3 bases, with 33 bases left in between. Per the germline V gene, CDR1 is SNHLY and CDR2 is FYNNEI. The CDR3 runs 19 residues. CDR3 DNA sequence: TGTGCCACCAATGACGGTGTTCGTTCTATAGTCCGTCCTTACTATGGCTACACCTTC. This encodes CATNDGVRSIVRPYYGYTF. The whole variable domain, remainder taken from reference TRBV2 and TRBJ1-2, is EPEVTQTPSHQVTQMGQEVILRCVPISNHLYFYWYRQILGQKVEFLVSFYNNEISEKSEIFDDQFSVERPDGSNFTLKIRSTKLEDSAMYFCATNDGVRSIVRPYYGYTFGSGTRLTVV.

This clone was observed a single time. The chain joins TRBV4-2 to TRBJ2-5; 12 nucleotides match TRBD2. Germline assignment: CDR1 LGHNA and CDR2 YNFKEQ. The CDR3 sequence is 16 residues long. Losses at the gene ends were 4 bases for V and 3 bases for J; bases not matched to a gene: 6. CDR3 DNA sequence: TGTGCCAGCAGCCTTATGACTAGCGGGAGTGAAGAGACCCAGTACTTC. Protein product: CASSLMTSGSEETQYF.

The rearrangement joins TRBV11-2 to TRBJ2-5; no reliable D call. The germline CDR1 and CDR2 sequences are SGHAT and FQNNGV. The CDR3 consists of 11 residues. Trimming stripped 5 bases from V and 1 base from J, with 2 bases between. The CDR3 DNA is TGTGCCAGCAGCCCCCAAGAGACCCAGTACTTC. It is translated as CASSPQETQYF.

V is TRBV5-6 and J is TRBJ2-7; 9 bases match TRBD1. The ends lost 0 bases at V and 7 bases at J; junction bases unmatched: 8. This CDR3 has 15 residues. Germline CDR1 reads SGHDT; CDR2 reads YYEEEE. The CDR3 DNA sequence: TGTGCCAGCAGCTTGGTGGAGGGGACAGGGTGGGAGCAGTACTTC. Its protein is CASSLVEGTGWEQYF. The full variable domain, its missing parts supplied by reference TRBV5-6 and TRBJ2-7, is DAGVTQSPTHLIKTRGQQVTLRCSPKSGHDTVSWYQQALGQGPQFIFQYYEEEERQRGNFPDRFSGHQFPNYSSELNVNALLLGDSALYLCASSLVEGTGWEQYFGPGTRLTVT.

The V gene is TRBV28, the J gene TRBJ2-2, with D tentatively TRBD1 (6 bases). The germline V and J ends were trimmed by 6 bases and 5 bases, with 10 bases remaining between them. The germline V gene encodes CDR1 MDHEN and CDR2 SYDVKM. The CDR3 spans 13 residues. The DNA for the CDR3 is TGTGCCAGCAGCAACGGACAGACCGGGGAGCTGTTTTTT. It encodes CASSNGQTGELFF.

V gene TRBV27 combines with J gene TRBJ1-2; possibly TRBD1 for D (6 bases). Germline V CDR1 and CDR2: MNHEY, SMNVEV (reference sequence). The CDR3 is 14 amino acids. Between the trimmed V and J ends, which lost 6 bases and 8 bases, there was a span of 19 bases. CDR3 amino acids: CASSYGAEGGGYTF. The DNA of the CDR3 is TGTGCCAGCAGCTATGGGGCAGAGGGGGGCGGCTACACCTTC.

The chain has TRBV10-3 and TRBJ2-5; TRBD2 matches 8 bases. The CDR3 covers 15 residues. Germline V gene data show CDR1 as ENHRY and CDR2 as SYGVKD. V was clipped by 10 bases and J by 2 bases; unmatched bases: 12. This chain's CDR3 is CANSPGLDLQETQYF. Written as DNA, the CDR3 is TGTGCCAACTCTCCGGGACTAGACTTACAAGAGACCCAGTACTTC.

The chain combines TRBV13 with TRBJ2-7; TRBD1 aligns across 10 bases. The V gene end was trimmed by 3 bases and the J gene end by 0 bases; junction bases not matched to a gene: 5. Per germline, CDR1 PRHDT and CDR2 FYEKMQ (reference sequence). The CDR3 covers 16 residues. The CDR3 loop is CASSFGQGGISYEQYF. In DNA form, the CDR3 reads TGTGCCAGCAGCTTCGGACAGGGGGGGATCTCCTACGAGCAGTACTTC.

J is TRBJ2-7 and V is TRBV27; D is undetermined. Germline CDR1 and CDR2: MNHEY and SMNVEV (reference sequence). The CDR3 is 15 residues long. Trimming removed 7 bases at V and 1 base at J, with 17 bases between. The CDR3 is CASKFDGRPSYEQYF. The CDR3, as DNA: TGTGCCAGCAAGTTTGATGGACGGCCTTCCTACGAGCAGTACTTC.

The chain couples TRBV18 to TRBJ1-1, with D possibly TRBD1 on 5 matching bases. This CDR3 contains 12 residues. The germline CDR1 and CDR2 sequences are KGHSH and LQKENI. Trimming took off 2 bases at V and 8 bases at J, with 9 bases between the two ends. The chain's CDR3 is CASSPASGEAFF. CDR3 nucleotides: TGTGCCAGCTCACCAGCCTCAGGGGAAGCTTTCTTT. The full variable domain, completed using reference TRBV18 and TRBJ1-1, is NAGVMQNPRHLVRRRGQEARLRCSPMKGHSHVYWYRQLPEEGLKFMVYLQKENIIDESGMPKERFSAEFPKEGPSILRIQQVVRGDSAAYFCASSPASGEAFFGQGTRLTVV.

This chain uses TRBV2 with TRBJ2-7; no clear D. This CDR3 region has 15 residues. V lost 8 bases and J lost 2, with 19 bases in between. Germline-derived CDR1 and CDR2 are SNHLY and FYNNEI. This CDR3 is CASSPPRLGPYEQYF. The CDR3 region has the DNA TGTGCCAGCTCTCCCCCGCGGCTAGGACCCTACGAGCAGTACTTC.

The V gene is TRBV2, the J gene TRBJ2-1; 11 nucleotides line up with TRBD2. Per the germline V gene, CDR1 is SNHLY and CDR2 is FYNNEI. V shed 3 bases, J shed 14 bases, and the junction held 9 bases outside the gene matches. The CDR3 contains 14 residues. CDR3 region: CASSDGVAGGPKFF. As DNA, the CDR3 is TGTGCCAGCAGTGACGGGGTAGCGGGAGGGCCTAAGTTCTTC.

This clone showed up just once. This chain links TRBV5-1 with TRBJ2-5; TRBD2 agrees at 9 bases. The end of the DNA fits TRBJ2-7 better, so the J call may be wrong. In germline, CDR1 is SGHRS, CDR2 YFSETQ. The CDR3 contains 15 residues. For the CDR3, the DNA is TGCGCCAGCAGCTTAGGTAGCGGGAGTTTATACGAGCAGTACTTC. Translated: CASSLGSGSLYEQYF.

The rearrangement uses TRBV11-3 and TRBJ2-5; TRBD1 might be the D (6 bases). CDR1 SGHNT and CDR2 YENEEA come from the germline V gene. The V and J ends lost 1 base and 1 base respectively, with 13 bases between them. The CDR3 extends over 16 amino acids. The CDR3 region has the DNA TGTGCCAGCAGCTTAGGGGGACATCCTAGCCAAGAGACCCAGTACTTC. Its translation is CASSLGGHPSQETQYF.

The genes are TRBV27 and TRBJ2-1; 9 nucleotides line up with TRBD2. The CDR3 runs 17 residues. The germline V gene has CDR1 MNHEY and CDR2 SMNVEV (reference sequence). V trimming: 5 bases; J trimming: 9 bases; junction bases outside the gene matches: 17. The CDR3, as DNA: TGTGCCAGCAGTCGCCTGGGCCCAGCGGGAGGCACCTTTGAGCAGTTCTTC. It encodes CASSRLGPAGGTFEQFF.

The chain employs TRBV29-1 and TRBJ1-2; TRBD1 might be the D (5 bases). V was shortened by 1 base and J by 3 bases, with 6 bases between the two germline ends. The CDR3 spans 12 residues. The germline CDR1 and CDR2 sequences are SQVTM and ANQGSEA. In DNA, the CDR3 is TGCAGCGTTGAAGCAGGGCACTATGGCTACACCTTC. It encodes CSVEAGHYGYTF.

The chain employs TRBV2 and TRBJ1-2; 7 bases match TRBD1. Germline lookup yields CDR1 SNHLY and CDR2 FYNNEI. CDR3 length equals 15 residues. Trimming took 3 bases from V and 2 from J; bases not matched to a gene: 6. The CDR3 loop is CASSEATGVNYGYTF. CDR3 bases: TGTGCCAGCAGTGAGGCTACAGGGGTAAACTATGGCTACACCTTC.

J is TRBJ2-7 and V is TRBV5-8; D remains unclear. Germline V gene data show CDR1 as SGHTS and CDR2 as YDEGEE. The CDR3 sequence is 12 residues long. V was shortened by 0 bases and J by 3 bases, with 4 bases between the two germline ends. The CDR3 DNA sequence: TGTGCCAGCAGCTTGGGGAACTACGAGCAGTACTTC. It is translated as CASSLGNYEQYF.

This sequence joins TRBV28 and TRBJ1-5; D is ambiguous. The CDR3 has 16 amino acids. V was clipped by 2 bases and J by 0 bases, with 11 bases between them. Germline assignment: CDR1 MDHEN and CDR2 SYDVKM. The CDR3 region is CASSLPLQYSNQPQHF. The CDR3 DNA sequence: TGTGCCAGCAGTTTACCCTTACAGTATAGCAATCAGCCCCAGCATTTT.